A selection of T cell receptor beta chains follows, all from one sample in a study of blood T cell repertoires in COVID-19. Only in-frame clones appear in the TCRdb table, and some are missing; sequencing was by immunoSEQ multiplex PCR. Of over 150,000 clones detected, about four fifths appear once; the ten largest clones hold roughly 2%. Sequenced material: peripheral blood. The receptors here all came from an elderly woman with acute or convalescent COVID-19. Each CDR3 is given with its conserved first and last residue. The order of the fields is D gene, J gene, V gene, clone size, CDR3 DNA, CDR3 protein. The D gene is left open where the match is weak. Clone size is not always given. Where it is, it says once, few, many or a class for expanded clones.

d_call: TRBD1; j_call: TRBJ1-2; v_call: TRBV3-1/TRBV3-2; clone_size: .; cdr3_nt: TGTGCCAGCAGCCTCGGACAGGGTTATGGCTACACCTTC; cdr3_aa: CASSLGQGYGYTF
d_call: .; j_call: TRBJ1-2; v_call: TRBV7-9; clone_size: .; cdr3_nt: TGTGCCAGCAGCTTAGATCCCCAGACATATGGCTACACCTTC; cdr3_aa: CASSLDPQTYGYTF
d_call: .; j_call: TRBJ1-1; v_call: TRBV7-2; clone_size: .; cdr3_nt: TGTGCCAGCAGCTTAGCTGACAGGTTGAACACTGAAGCTTTCTTT; cdr3_aa: CASSLADRLNTEAFF
d_call: TRBD1; j_call: TRBJ1-2; v_call: TRBV5-5; clone_size: .; cdr3_nt: TGTGCCAGCAGCTCCGGGACAGGGAGCTATGGCTACACCTTC; cdr3_aa: CASSSGTGSYGYTF
d_call: TRBD1; j_call: TRBJ1-1; v_call: TRBV6-5; clone_size: .; cdr3_nt: TGTGCCAGCAGCCACAGGGGAAACACTGAAGCTTTCTTT; cdr3_aa: CASSHRGNTEAFF
d_call: TRBD1; j_call: TRBJ1-5; v_call: TRBV19; clone_size: .; cdr3_nt: TGTGCCAGTAGTATAGACGACAGGGTCAATCAGCCCCAGCATTTT; cdr3_aa: CASSIDDRVNQPQHF
d_call: .; j_call: TRBJ2-2; v_call: TRBV19; clone_size: .; cdr3_nt: TGTGCCAGTAGTATAGGGGAGGGGGAGCTGTTTTTT; cdr3_aa: CASSIGEGELFF
d_call: TRBD1; j_call: TRBJ1-2; v_call: TRBV7-2; clone_size: .; cdr3_nt: TGTGCCAGCAGCTTAAAAACTGGTGGGACAGTCCTTTATGGCTACACCTTC; cdr3_aa: CASSLKTGGTVLYGYTF
d_call: .; j_call: TRBJ2-5; v_call: TRBV7-6; clone_size: .; cdr3_nt: TGTGCCAGCAGCCCCAGGGAAGAGACCCAGTACTTC; cdr3_aa: CASSPREETQYF
d_call: .; j_call: TRBJ1-1; v_call: TRBV11-3; clone_size: .; cdr3_nt: TGTGCCAGCAGCTTCGGTAGGAACACTGAAGCTTTCTTT; cdr3_aa: CASSFGRNTEAFF
d_call: TRBD2; j_call: TRBJ2-2; v_call: TRBV6-6; clone_size: .; cdr3_nt: TGTGCCAGCAGTCGACTAGCGGCGGTGAGCACCGGGGAGCTGTTTTTT; cdr3_aa: CASSRLAAVSTGELFF
d_call: .; j_call: TRBJ2-5; v_call: TRBV5-5; clone_size: .; cdr3_nt: TGTGCCAGCAGCACGCGCGGGCTTACCAACTCCCAGTACTTC; cdr3_aa: CASSTRGLTNSQYF
d_call: .; j_call: TRBJ2-5; v_call: TRBV5-4; clone_size: .; cdr3_nt: TGTGCCAGCAGCTTGGATCGGCTAGCGTCGGAGACCCAGTACTTC; cdr3_aa: CASSLDRLASETQYF
d_call: .; j_call: TRBJ1-5; v_call: TRBV5-8; clone_size: .; cdr3_nt: TGTGCCAGCAGCTTCCAGGGGATTAGCAATCAGCCCCAGCATTTT; cdr3_aa: CASSFQGISNQPQHF
d_call: .; j_call: TRBJ2-2; v_call: TRBV30; clone_size: .; cdr3_nt: TGTGCAGGGGCCCCCGGGGAGCTGTTTTTT; cdr3_aa: CAGAPGELFF
d_call: .; j_call: TRBJ2-7; v_call: TRBV6-1; clone_size: .; cdr3_nt: TGTGCCAGCAGTGAAGTCCCGCTTAGCGAGCAGTACTTC; cdr3_aa: CASSEVPLSEQYF
d_call: TRBD1; j_call: TRBJ1-2; v_call: TRBV30; clone_size: once; cdr3_nt: TGTGCCTGGGACAGGGGGCTGGGTGGCTACACCTTC; cdr3_aa: CAWDRGLGGYTF
d_call: TRBD1; j_call: TRBJ1-2; v_call: TRBV30; clone_size: .; cdr3_nt: TGTGCCTCTAGGGACAGGGCGGCCTATGGCTACACCTTC; cdr3_aa: CASRDRAAYGYTF
d_call: TRBD1; j_call: TRBJ2-7; v_call: TRBV29-1; clone_size: .; cdr3_nt: TGCAGCGTCTCCAGCTCGGACAGGGGAATCTCCTACGAGCAGTACTTC; cdr3_aa: CSVSSSDRGISYEQYF
d_call: .; j_call: TRBJ1-2; v_call: TRBV19; clone_size: .; cdr3_nt: TGTGCCAGTAGTCGAGGGAAAGGGCAGGTCTTGGGCTACACCTTC; cdr3_aa: CASSRGKGQVLGYTF
d_call: .; j_call: TRBJ2-2; v_call: TRBV2; clone_size: .; cdr3_nt: TGTGCCAGCAGTGATGCAGGCGGGGGCAACACCGGGGAGCTGTTTTTT; cdr3_aa: CASSDAGGGNTGELFF
d_call: .; j_call: TRBJ1-2; v_call: TRBV9; clone_size: medium-sized; cdr3_nt: TGTGCCAGCAGCCCCCACCCAGCTAACTATGGCTACACCTTC; cdr3_aa: CASSPHPANYGYTF
d_call: .; j_call: TRBJ1-1; v_call: TRBV5-1; clone_size: .; cdr3_nt: TGCGCCAGCAGCTTAGGCCTCCCGAGGGACACTGAAGCTTTCTTT; cdr3_aa: CASSLGLPRDTEAFF
d_call: .; j_call: TRBJ2-2; v_call: TRBV24-1; clone_size: .; cdr3_nt: TGTGCCACCAGGGGCGGGCCTGACACCGGGGAGCTGTTTTTT; cdr3_aa: CATRGGPDTGELFF
d_call: TRBD1; j_call: TRBJ1-2; v_call: TRBV5-1; clone_size: .; cdr3_nt: TGCGCCAGCAGCCAGGGACAGGGGACATACTATGGCTACACCTTC; cdr3_aa: CASSQGQGTYYGYTF
d_call: TRBD1; j_call: TRBJ1-6; v_call: TRBV7-2; clone_size: .; cdr3_nt: TGTGCCAGCAGCTTAACAGGGGGGTCCTCACCCCTCCACTTT; cdr3_aa: CASSLTGGSSPLHF
d_call: TRBD2; j_call: TRBJ2-1; v_call: TRBV7-8; clone_size: .; cdr3_nt: TGTGCCAGCAGCTTACAGCTAGCGGGAGGGCACAATGAGCAGTTCTTC; cdr3_aa: CASSLQLAGGHNEQFF
d_call: TRBD1; j_call: TRBJ2-3; v_call: TRBV19; clone_size: .; cdr3_nt: TGTGCCAGTGGGACAGAATATTCCCCAGATACGCAGTATTTT; cdr3_aa: CASGTEYSPDTQYF
d_call: .; j_call: TRBJ1-1; v_call: TRBV6-6; clone_size: .; cdr3_nt: TGTGCCAGCAGTTACAACTCGGGCACTGAAGCTTTCTTT; cdr3_aa: CASSYNSGTEAFF
d_call: TRBD1; j_call: TRBJ1-5; v_call: TRBV6-2/TRBV6-3; clone_size: .; cdr3_nt: TGTGCCAGCAGTTACTCGCCGGGACAGGGTACGGGTCAGCCCCAGCATTTT; cdr3_aa: CASSYSPGQGTGQPQHF
d_call: TRBD1; j_call: TRBJ1-3; v_call: TRBV19; clone_size: .; cdr3_nt: TGTGCCAGTCAGCAAGAGGACAGGGTGGACACCATATATTTT; cdr3_aa: CASQQEDRVDTIYF
d_call: TRBD2; j_call: TRBJ2-7; v_call: TRBV18; clone_size: few; cdr3_nt: TGTGCCAGCTCACCGGCGGCTAGCGGTAACGAGCAGTACTTC; cdr3_aa: CASSPAASGNEQYF
d_call: .; j_call: TRBJ1-5; v_call: TRBV19; clone_size: few; cdr3_nt: TGTGCCAGTAGTTTCCAGGGGAATCAGCCCCAGCATTTT; cdr3_aa: CASSFQGNQPQHF
d_call: TRBD1; j_call: TRBJ1-2; v_call: TRBV6-5; clone_size: .; cdr3_nt: TGTGCCAGCAGCCGGGGACAGGGAATCCTTTATGGCTACACCTTC; cdr3_aa: CASSRGQGILYGYTF
d_call: TRBD1; j_call: TRBJ2-5; v_call: TRBV18; clone_size: .; cdr3_nt: TGTGCCAGCTCGTCCGGGACAGGGTGGGAGACCCAGTACTTC; cdr3_aa: CASSSGTGWETQYF
d_call: .; j_call: TRBJ2-5; v_call: TRBV19; clone_size: once; cdr3_nt: TGTGCCAGCGCCCAGGGACAAGAGACCCAGTACTTC; cdr3_aa: CASAQGQETQYF
d_call: .; j_call: TRBJ2-4; v_call: TRBV7-9; clone_size: .; cdr3_nt: TGTGCCAGCAGCTTTACGCGGGCAATGTCAAACATTCAGTACTTC; cdr3_aa: CASSFTRAMSNIQYF
d_call: TRBD2; j_call: TRBJ2-7; v_call: TRBV23-1; clone_size: .; cdr3_nt: TGCGCCAGCAGTCAATGCCTCGGACTAGCGGTTGATCCCCGCTACGAGCAGTACTTC; cdr3_aa: CASSQCLGLAVDPRYEQYF
d_call: TRBD1; j_call: TRBJ2-7; v_call: TRBV5-6; clone_size: .; cdr3_nt: TGTGCCAGCAGCCCCCTACAGGGGGGACCCTACGAGCAGTACTTC; cdr3_aa: CASSPLQGGPYEQYF
d_call: .; j_call: TRBJ2-4; v_call: TRBV30; clone_size: .; cdr3_nt: TGTGCCTGGAGCACTCAGGGGGCCAAAAACATTCAGTACTTC; cdr3_aa: CAWSTQGAKNIQYF
d_call: TRBD2; j_call: TRBJ2-7; v_call: TRBV18; clone_size: .; cdr3_nt: TGTGCCAGCTCACCTCCGAGCGGGGGCTTTTCCTACGAGCAGTACTTC; cdr3_aa: CASSPPSGGFSYEQYF
d_call: .; j_call: TRBJ2-5; v_call: TRBV28; clone_size: .; cdr3_nt: TGTGCCAGCAGTTTGCAGGGCCAAGGGGGAGAGACCCAGTACTTC; cdr3_aa: CASSLQGQGGETQYF
d_call: .; j_call: TRBJ2-1; v_call: TRBV19; clone_size: .; cdr3_nt: TGTGCCACCGTGGGAGGAACCTACAATGAGCAGTTCTTC; cdr3_aa: CATVGGTYNEQFF
d_call: .; j_call: TRBJ1-2; v_call: TRBV18; clone_size: .; cdr3_nt: TGTGCCAGCTCACTAACCCAAATTTACGGCGGTGGCTACACCTTC; cdr3_aa: CASSLTQIYGGGYTF
d_call: TRBD1; j_call: TRBJ2-5; v_call: TRBV7-2; clone_size: .; cdr3_nt: TGTGCCAGCAGCTTAGATCTGGGACAGGGCCTTGAGACCCAGTACTTC; cdr3_aa: CASSLDLGQGLETQYF
d_call: TRBD2; j_call: TRBJ2-1; v_call: TRBV27; clone_size: .; cdr3_nt: TGTGCCAGCAGTTATGGGACTAGGGGCAATGAGCAGTTCTTC; cdr3_aa: CASSYGTRGNEQFF